This TCR beta chain is from a study of cytomegalovirus exposure and HLA in healthy donors. PCR primers comprised 60 Vbeta and 13 Jbeta primers. TCRdb's table, derived via immunoSEQ multiplex PCR, lists solely in-frame clones and lacks some. The sample records roughly 140,000 clones, 70% to 90% being singletons. With 1 base clipped from V and 9 bases from J, the junction kept 4 bases outside the gene matches. The length of the CDR3 is 15 residues. Germline loops: CDR1 LNHNV, CDR2 YYDKDF (reference sequence). The clonotype comes from a woman between 18 and 30 years old in good health and CMV-seronegative. Sequencing was performed on PBMCs. This chain links TRBV15 with TRBJ1-3, with 12 bases aligning to TRBD1. CDR3 residues: CATSRGGTGGVTIYF. The CDR3 coding sequence is TGTGCCACCAGCAGAGGTGGGACAGGGGGCGTCACCATATATTTT. Supplemented by reference TRBV15 and TRBJ1-3, the full variable domain reads DAMVIQNPRYQVTQFGKPVTLSCSQTLNHNVMYWYQQKSSQAPKLLFHYYDKDFNNEADTPDNFQSRRPNTSFCFLDIRSPGLGDTAMYLCATSRGGTGGVTIYFGEGSWLTVV.